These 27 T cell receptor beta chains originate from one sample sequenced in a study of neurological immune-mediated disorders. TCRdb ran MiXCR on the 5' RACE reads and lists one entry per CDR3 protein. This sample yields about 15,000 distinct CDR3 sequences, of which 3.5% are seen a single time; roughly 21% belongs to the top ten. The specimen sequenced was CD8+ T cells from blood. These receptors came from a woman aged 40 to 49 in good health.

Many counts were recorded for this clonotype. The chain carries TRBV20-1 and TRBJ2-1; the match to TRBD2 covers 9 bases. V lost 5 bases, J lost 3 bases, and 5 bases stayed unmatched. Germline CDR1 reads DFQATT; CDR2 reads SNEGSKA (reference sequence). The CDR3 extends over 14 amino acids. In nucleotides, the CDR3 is TGCAGTGCTCCGGAGCGGGAGGACTACAATGAGCAGTTCTTC. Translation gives CSAPEREDYNEQFF.

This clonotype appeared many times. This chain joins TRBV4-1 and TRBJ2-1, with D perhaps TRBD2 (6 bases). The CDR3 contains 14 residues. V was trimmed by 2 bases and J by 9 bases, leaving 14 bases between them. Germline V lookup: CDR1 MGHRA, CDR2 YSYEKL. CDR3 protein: CASSQPSSAGEQFF. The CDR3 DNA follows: TGCGCCAGCAGCCAACCCTCTAGCGCAGGTGAGCAGTTCTTC.

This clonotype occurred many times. CDR3 bases: TGTGCCAGCAGCTTAGTTCTTCGGGGCGCGGAAGAGACCCAGTACTTC. This sequence encodes CASSLVLRGAEETQYF. V is TRBV7-2 and J is TRBJ2-5; D assignment may be TRBD1 or TRBD2 (5 bases each). The CDR3 is 16 amino acids. V gave up 1 base and J gave up 3 bases, with 15 bases separating them. In germline, CDR1 is SGHTA, CDR2 FQGNSA.

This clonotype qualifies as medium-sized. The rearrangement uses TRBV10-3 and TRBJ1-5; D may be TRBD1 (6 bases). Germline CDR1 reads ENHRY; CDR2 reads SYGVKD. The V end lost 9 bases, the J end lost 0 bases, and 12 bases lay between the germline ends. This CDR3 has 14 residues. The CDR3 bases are TGTGCCATTAAGGACAGCTATAGCAATCAGCCCCAGCATTTT. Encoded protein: CAIKDSYSNQPQHF.

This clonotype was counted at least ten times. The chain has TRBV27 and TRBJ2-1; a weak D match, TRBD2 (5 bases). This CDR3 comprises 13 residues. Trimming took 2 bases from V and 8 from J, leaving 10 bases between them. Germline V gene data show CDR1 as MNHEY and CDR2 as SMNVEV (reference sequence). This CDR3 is CASSLDMRDEQFF. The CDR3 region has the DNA TGTGCCAGCAGTTTAGATATGAGGGATGAGCAGTTCTTC.

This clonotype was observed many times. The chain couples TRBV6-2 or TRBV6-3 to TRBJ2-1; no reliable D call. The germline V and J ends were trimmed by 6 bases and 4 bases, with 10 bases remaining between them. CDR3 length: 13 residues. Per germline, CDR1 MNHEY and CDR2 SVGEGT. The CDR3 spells CASSPPEYNEQFF. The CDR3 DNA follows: TGTGCCAGCAGCCCCCCGGAGTACAATGAGCAGTTCTTC.

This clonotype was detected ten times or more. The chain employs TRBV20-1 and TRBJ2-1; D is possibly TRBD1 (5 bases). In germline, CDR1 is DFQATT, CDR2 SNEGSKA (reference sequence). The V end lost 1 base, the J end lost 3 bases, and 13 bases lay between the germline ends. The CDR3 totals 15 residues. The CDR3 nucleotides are TGCAGTGCTAGAGTAACAGGTAATCTCTACAATGAGCAGTTCTTC. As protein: CSARVTGNLYNEQFF.

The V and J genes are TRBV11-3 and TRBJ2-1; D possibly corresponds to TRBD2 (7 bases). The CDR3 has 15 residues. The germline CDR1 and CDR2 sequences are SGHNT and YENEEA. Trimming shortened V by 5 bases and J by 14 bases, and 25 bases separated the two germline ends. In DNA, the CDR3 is TGTGCCAGCAGCGACTCTTGGGGGGGGACAAATAGGGAGTTCTTC. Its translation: CASSDSWGGTNREFF.

The chain's CDR3 is CAIALGGYPYGYTF. The CDR3 nucleotides are TGTGCCATCGCCTTAGGGGGATATCCCTATGGCTACACCTTC. This chain uses TRBV10-3 with TRBJ1-2; D is possibly TRBD1 (6 bases). Looked up from germline, CDR1 is ENHRY and CDR2 is SYGVKD. Trimming stripped 8 bases from V and 4 bases from J, with 17 bases between. The CDR3 contains 14 residues.

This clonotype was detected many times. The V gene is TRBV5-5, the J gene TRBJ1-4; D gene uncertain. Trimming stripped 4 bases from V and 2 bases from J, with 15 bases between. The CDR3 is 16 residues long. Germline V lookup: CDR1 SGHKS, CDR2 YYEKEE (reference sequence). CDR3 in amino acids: CASSLWAGSTNEKLFF. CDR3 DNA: TGTGCCAGCAGCCTTTGGGCCGGGTCCACTAATGAAAAACTGTTTTTT.

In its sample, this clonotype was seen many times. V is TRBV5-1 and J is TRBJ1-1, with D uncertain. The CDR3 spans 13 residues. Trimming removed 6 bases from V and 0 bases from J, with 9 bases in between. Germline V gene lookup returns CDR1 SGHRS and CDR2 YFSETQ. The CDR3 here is CASKGSMNTEAFF. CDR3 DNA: TGCGCCAGCAAGGGAAGTATGAACACTGAAGCTTTCTTT. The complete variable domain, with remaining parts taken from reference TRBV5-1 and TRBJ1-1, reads KAGVTQTPRYLIKTRGQQVTLSCSPISGHRSVSWYQQTPGQGLQFLFEYFSETQRNKGNFPGRFSGRQFSNSRSEMNVSTLELGDSALYLCASKGSMNTEAFFGQGTRLTVV.

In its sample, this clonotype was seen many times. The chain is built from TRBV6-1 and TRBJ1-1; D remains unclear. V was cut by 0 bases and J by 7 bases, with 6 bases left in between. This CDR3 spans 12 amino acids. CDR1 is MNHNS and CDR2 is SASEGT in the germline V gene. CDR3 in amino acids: CASSEANIEAFF. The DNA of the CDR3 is TGTGCCAGCAGTGAAGCGAATATTGAAGCTTTCTTT.

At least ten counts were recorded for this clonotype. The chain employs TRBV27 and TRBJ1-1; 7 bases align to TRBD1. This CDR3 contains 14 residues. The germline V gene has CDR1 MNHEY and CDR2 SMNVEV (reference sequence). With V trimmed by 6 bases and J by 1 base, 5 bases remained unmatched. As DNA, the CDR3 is TGTGCCAGCAGCTACAGGGGAGAGAACACTGAAGCTTTCTTT. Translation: CASSYRGENTEAFF.

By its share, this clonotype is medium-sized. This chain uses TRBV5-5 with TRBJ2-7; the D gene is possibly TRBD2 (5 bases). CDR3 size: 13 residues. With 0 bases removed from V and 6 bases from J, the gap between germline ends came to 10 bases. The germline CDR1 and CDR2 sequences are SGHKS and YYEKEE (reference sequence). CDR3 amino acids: CASSLGLGSEQYF. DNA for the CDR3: TGTGCCAGCAGCTTGGGTCTGGGGAGCGAGCAGTACTTC.

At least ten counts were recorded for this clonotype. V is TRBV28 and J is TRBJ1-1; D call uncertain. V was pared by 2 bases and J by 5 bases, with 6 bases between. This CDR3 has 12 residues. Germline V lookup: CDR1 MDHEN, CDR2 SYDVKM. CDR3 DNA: TGTGCCAGCAGTTTAGGCACGACTGAAGCTTTCTTT. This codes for CASSLGTTEAFF.

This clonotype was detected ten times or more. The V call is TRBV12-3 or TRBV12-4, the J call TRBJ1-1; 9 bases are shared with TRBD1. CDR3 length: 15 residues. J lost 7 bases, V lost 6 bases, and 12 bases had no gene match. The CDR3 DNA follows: TGTGCCAGCAGACCCCCCGTACAGGGGGCTGGTGAAGCTTTCTTT. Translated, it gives CASRPPVQGAGEAFF.

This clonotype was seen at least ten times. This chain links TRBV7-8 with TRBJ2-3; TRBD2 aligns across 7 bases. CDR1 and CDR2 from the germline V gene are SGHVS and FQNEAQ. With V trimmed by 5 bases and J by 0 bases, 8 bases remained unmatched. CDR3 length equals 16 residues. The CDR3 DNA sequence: TGTGCCAGCAGCCCCCCGGGGGGATATAGCACAGATACGCAGTATTTT. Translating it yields CASSPPGGYSTDTQYF.

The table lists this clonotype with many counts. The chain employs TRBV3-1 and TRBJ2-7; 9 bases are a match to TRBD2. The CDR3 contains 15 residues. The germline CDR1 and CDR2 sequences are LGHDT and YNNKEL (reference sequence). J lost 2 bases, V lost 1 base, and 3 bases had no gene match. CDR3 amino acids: CASSQGLAVTYEQYF. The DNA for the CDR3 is TGTGCCAGCAGCCAAGGACTAGCGGTTACCTACGAGCAGTACTTC.

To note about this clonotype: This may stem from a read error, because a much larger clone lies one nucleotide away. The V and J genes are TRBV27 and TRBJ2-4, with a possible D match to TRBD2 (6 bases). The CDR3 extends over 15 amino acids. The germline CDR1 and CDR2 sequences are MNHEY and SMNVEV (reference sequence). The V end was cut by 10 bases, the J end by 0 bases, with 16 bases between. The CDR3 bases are TGTGCCAACAGACAGCAGGAGGGAGCCAAAAACATTCAGTACTTC. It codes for CANRQQEGAKNIQYF.

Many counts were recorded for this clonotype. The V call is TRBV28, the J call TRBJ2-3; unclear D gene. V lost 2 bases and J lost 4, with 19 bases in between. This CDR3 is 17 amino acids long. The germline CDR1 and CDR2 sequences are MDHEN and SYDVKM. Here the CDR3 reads CASSLAEEINRADTQYF. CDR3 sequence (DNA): TGTGCCAGCAGTTTAGCAGAAGAAATTAATCGAGCAGATACGCAGTATTTT.

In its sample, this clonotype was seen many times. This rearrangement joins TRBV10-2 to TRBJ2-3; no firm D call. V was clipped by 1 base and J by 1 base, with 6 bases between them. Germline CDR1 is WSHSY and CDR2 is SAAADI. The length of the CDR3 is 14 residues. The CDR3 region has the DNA TGCGCCAGCAGTGAGTGGAGCGGCACAGATACGCAGTATTTT. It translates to CASSEWSGTDTQYF.

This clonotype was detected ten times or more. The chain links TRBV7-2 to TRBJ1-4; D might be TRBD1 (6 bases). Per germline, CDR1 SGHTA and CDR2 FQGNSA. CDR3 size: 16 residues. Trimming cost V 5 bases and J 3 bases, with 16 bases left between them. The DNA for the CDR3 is TGTGCCAGCAGCAGGAGCTACAGGGTAGCTAATGAAAAACTGTTTTTT. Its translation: CASSRSYRVANEKLFF.

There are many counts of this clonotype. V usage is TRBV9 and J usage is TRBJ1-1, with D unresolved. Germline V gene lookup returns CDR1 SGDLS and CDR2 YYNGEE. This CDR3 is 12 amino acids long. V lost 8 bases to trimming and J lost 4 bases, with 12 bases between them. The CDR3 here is CASHSLGTEAFF. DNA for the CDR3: TGTGCCAGTCACAGTTTGGGCACTGAAGCTTTCTTT.

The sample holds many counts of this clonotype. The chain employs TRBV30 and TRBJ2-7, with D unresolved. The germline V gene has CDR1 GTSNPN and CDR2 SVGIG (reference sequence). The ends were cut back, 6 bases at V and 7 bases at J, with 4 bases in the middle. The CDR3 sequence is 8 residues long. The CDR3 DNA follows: TGTGCCTGCGGGGAGCAGTACTTC. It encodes CACGEQYF.

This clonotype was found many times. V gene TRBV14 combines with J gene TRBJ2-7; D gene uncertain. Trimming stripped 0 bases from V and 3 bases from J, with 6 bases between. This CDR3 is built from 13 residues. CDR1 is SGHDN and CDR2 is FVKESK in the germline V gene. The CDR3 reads CASSQDDFYEQYF. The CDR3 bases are TGTGCCAGCAGCCAAGACGACTTCTACGAGCAGTACTTC.

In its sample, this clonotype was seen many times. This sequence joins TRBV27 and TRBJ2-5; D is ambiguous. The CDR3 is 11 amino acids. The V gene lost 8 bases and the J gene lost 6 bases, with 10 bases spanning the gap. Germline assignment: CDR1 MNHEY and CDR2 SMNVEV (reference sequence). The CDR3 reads CASEYRKTQYF. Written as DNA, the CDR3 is TGTGCCAGCGAATATAGGAAGACCCAGTACTTC.

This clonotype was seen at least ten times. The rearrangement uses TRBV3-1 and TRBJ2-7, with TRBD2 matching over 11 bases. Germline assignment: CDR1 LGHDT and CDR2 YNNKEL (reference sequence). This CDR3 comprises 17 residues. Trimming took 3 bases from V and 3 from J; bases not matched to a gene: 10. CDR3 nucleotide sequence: TGTGCCAGCAGCCACCCTTGTAGCGGGAGGGCCCTCTACGAGCAGTACTTC. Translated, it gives CASSHPCSGRALYEQYF.